This T cell receptor (beta chain) emerged from a study of T cells after yellow fever vaccination. Study outcomes and limitations: Compared with primary, the secondary response was weaker and peaked at day 5, not 15.

This clonotype was seen a handful of times. Antigen unknown. The germline V gene encodes CDR1 LNHDA and CDR2 SQIVND (reference sequence). CDR3 size: 14 residues. Trimming took 5 bases from V and 0 from J, leaving 8 bases between them. UMIs and a universal primer site were added when TCR cDNA was made by 5'RACE template switching. TCRdb reprocessed the 5' RACE reads with MiXCR, giving one entry per CDR3 protein. The sample shows a few hundred thousand distinct CDR3 sequences, around 6.8% of them seen only once. Sequencing was performed on PBMCs, taken more than 40 days after the first yellow fever vaccination. This rearrangement joins TRBV19 to TRBJ1-5; D remains ambiguous. The TCR originated in a man aged 18 to 30 who received the YFV17D yellow fever vaccine. DNA of the CDR3: TGTGCCAGTAGTGCACGTGGTAGCAATCAGCCCCAGCATTTT. It codes for CASSARGSNQPQHF. The full variable domain, its missing parts supplied by reference TRBV19 and TRBJ1-5, is DGGITQSPKYLFRKEGQNVTLSCEQNLNHDAMYWYRQDPGQGLRLIYYSQIVNDFQKGDIAEGYSVSREKKESFPLTVTSAQKNPTAFYLCASSARGSNQPQHFGDGTRLSIL.